The clone carrying this T cell receptor (beta chain) was detected only once. Both RNA and DNA were isolated together from 20-30 mg of bulk tissue that had not been sorted. A constant-region primer primed TCR beta cDNA synthesis from about 550 ng of total RNA. Libraries for TCR beta were built through three nested multiplex PCR rounds, which together made up a slightly modified ARM-PCR procedure. With TRBV1-TRBV30 forward primers and a C-beta reverse primer, the first two PCR rounds were run for approximately 9 cycles each. MiXCR, run by TCRdb on the multiplex PCR reads, gives a single entry per CDR3 protein. This sample yields 150,000 to 200,000 distinct CDR3 sequences, of which 85% are seen a single time; around 18% belongs to the top ten. The sample is drawn from a study of tumor-infiltrating lymphocytes in primary liver carcinoma. Trimming shortened V by 4 bases and J by 4 bases, and 16 bases separated the two germline ends. CDR3 size: 15 residues. Germline loops: CDR1 ENHRY, CDR2 SYGVKD.

V and J are TRBV10-3 and TRBJ1-2, with D tentatively TRBD1 (5 bases). This clonotype was sampled from a man aged 40-49 years with primary liver carcinoma and hepatitis B virus infection. Sequencing used tumor tissue from primary liver carcinoma. For the CDR3, the DNA is TGTGCCATCAGTGGGGCCCGCGACAGTGTCTATGGCTACACCTTC. Its protein is CAISGARDSVYGYTF.